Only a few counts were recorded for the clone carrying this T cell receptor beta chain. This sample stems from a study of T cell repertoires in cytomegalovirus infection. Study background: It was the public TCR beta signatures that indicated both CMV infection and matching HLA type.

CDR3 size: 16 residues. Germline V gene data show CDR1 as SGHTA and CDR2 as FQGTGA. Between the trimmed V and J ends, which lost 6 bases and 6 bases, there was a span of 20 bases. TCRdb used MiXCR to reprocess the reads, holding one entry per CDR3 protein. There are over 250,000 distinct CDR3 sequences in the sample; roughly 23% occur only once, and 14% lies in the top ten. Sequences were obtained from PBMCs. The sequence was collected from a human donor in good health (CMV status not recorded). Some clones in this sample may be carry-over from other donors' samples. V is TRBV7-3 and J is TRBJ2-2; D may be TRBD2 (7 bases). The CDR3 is CASSHRGGPFAGELFF. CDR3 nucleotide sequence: TGTGCCAGCAGTCATCGCGGGGGCCCGTTCGCCGGGGAGCTGTTTTTT.